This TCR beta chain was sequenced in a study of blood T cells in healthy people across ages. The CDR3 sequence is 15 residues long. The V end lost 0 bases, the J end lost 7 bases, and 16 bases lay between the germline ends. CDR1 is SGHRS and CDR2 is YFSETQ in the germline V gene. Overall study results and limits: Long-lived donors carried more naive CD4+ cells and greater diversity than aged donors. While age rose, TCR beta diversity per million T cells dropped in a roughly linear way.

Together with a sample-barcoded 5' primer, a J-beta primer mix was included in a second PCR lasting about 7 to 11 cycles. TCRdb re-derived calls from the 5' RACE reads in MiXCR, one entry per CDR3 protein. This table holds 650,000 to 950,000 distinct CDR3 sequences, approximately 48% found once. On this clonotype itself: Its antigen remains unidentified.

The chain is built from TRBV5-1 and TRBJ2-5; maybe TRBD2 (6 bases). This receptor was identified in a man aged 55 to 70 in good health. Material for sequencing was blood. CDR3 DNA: TGCGCCAGCAGCTTGGACGGGACCGTCGGGGGGACCCAGTACTTC. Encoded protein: CASSLDGTVGGTQYF.